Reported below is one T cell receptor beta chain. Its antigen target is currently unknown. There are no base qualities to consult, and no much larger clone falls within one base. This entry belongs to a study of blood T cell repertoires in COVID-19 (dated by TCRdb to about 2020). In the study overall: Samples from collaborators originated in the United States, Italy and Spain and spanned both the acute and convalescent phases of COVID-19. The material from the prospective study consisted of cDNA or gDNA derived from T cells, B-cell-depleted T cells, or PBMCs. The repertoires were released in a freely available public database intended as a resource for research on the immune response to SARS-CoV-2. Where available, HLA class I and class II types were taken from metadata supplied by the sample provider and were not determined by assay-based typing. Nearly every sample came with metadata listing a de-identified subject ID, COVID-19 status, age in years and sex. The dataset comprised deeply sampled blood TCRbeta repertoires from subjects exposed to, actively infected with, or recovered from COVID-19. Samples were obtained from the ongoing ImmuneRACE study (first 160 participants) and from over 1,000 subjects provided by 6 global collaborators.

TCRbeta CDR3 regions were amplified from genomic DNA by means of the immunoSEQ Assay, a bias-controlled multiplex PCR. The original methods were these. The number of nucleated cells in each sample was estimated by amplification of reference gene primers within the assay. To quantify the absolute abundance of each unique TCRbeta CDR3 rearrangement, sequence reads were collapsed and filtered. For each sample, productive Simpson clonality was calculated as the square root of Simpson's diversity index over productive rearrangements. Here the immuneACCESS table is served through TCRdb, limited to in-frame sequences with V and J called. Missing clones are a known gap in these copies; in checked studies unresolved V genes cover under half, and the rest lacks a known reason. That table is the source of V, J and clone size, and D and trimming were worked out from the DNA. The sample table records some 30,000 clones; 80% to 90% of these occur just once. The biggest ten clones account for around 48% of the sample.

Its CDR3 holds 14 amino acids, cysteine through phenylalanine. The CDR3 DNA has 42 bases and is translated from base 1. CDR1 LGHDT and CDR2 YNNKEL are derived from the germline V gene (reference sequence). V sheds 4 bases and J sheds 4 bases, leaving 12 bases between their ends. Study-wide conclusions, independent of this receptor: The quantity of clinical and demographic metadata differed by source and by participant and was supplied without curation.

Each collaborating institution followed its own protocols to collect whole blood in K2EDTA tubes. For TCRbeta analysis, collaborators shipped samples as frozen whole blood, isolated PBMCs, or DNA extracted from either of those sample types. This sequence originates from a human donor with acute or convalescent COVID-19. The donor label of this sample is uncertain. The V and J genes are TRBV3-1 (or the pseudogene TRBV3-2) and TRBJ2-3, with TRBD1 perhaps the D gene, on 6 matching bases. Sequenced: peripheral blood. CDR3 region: CASSRRGKADTQYF. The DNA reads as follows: TGTGCCAGCAGCCGCAGGGGAAAGGCAGATACGCAGTATTTT.